This TCR beta chain was captured by sequencing in a study of blood T cells in healthy people across ages (dated by TCRdb to between 2014 and 2017). At the level of the whole study: In model experiments, roughly one uniquely barcoded TCR beta cDNA molecule per two T cells was captured by template switching. Age-related changes in TCR beta repertoire diversity were measured in the study by deep sequencing normalized with unique cDNA molecular identifiers. Donors were grouped into four age groups: young (average 16 years), middle-aged (about 38), aged (approximately 58) and long-lived (approximately 75). To avoid experimental bias, donors of different ages were distributed randomly across sequencing lanes. For two donors (one aged 18 to 29 and one aged 80 or older), the study analyzed two additional independent replicas of 1 million unique cDNA reads from the same blood draw.

The approximately 39 donors, aged roughly 6 to 100 years, were systemically healthy Caucasian individuals from Russia. About 10 milliliters of peripheral blood were collected from each donor into EDTA-treated Vacutainer tubes. Ficoll-Paque density-gradient centrifugation was used to isolate PBMCs, with at least 6.5 million per sample. Trizol reagent was used to extract total RNA from PBMCs, with at least 5.5 micrograms per sample. For every donor, an aliquot of PBMCs went through flow cytometry to measure the percentages of naive CD45RAhigh/CD27high T cells. Receptor amplification or capture employed 5' RACE. Instrument on record: Illumina HiSeq 2500. A second about 6 to 11 cycle PCR used a sample-barcoded 5' primer and a J-beta primer mix. Each TCR beta cDNA molecule received a unique molecular identifier from a template-switch 5' adaptor carrying 12 random nucleotides. Each sample yielded at least 3 million CDR3-containing paired-end reads. The Mint cDNA synthesis kit, primed by a TRBC-specific oligonucleotide, was used to synthesize first-strand cDNA from all RNA. Following uracil-DNA glycosylase treatment, all cDNA underwent a first 18-cycle PCR with the universal primers M1SS and BC2_uni_R. The original pipeline was this. For normalization, 1 million high-quality reads were randomly selected from each sample, with every read carrying a distinct molecular identifier. Instead of being binned into consensus sequences, reads that shared molecular identifiers were thrown out. MiTCR, with a Q25 quality threshold and the strictest error-elimination algorithm, was used for CDR3 identification, clonotype clustering and error correction. A nonparametric unseen species model with Euler transformation was used to estimate lower-bound total TCR beta diversity. TCRdb reprocessed the public reads (quality trimming at Q25 with fastp, clone calling with MiXCR) and kept in-frame beta chains. Every distinct CDR3 protein forms one entry, paired with its most common genes and DNA. TCRdb's processing, not the authors' own work, is the source of the V and J calls. In this sample the table shows hundreds of thousands of distinct CDR3 sequences, more than 55% of which occur a single time. Roughly 24% of the sample is taken by the ten largest.

What the study reported, not specific to this receptor: Since profiling was done on bulk unsorted PBMCs, naive and antigen-experienced compartments could not be conclusively compared. The percentage of naive T cells measured by flow cytometry correlated strongly with observed TCR beta diversity. Total diversity estimates from one million sequenced T cells were considered lower bounds and underestimates. Donor CMV infection status was unknown, potentially confounding age-related changes in expanded clonotypes. Compared with the aged group, the long-lived group had more naive CD4+ T cells, fewer expanded clones and increased TCR diversity, suggesting age selection. Observed TCR beta diversity per million T cells fell roughly linearly with age, and a significant reduction was already apparent by age about 43.

The germline V gene provides CDR1 MNHEY and CDR2 SVGAGI. The junction carries 17 bases between V and J, which are trimmed by 7 bases and 8 bases respectively. Measured from the cysteine to the phenylalanine, the CDR3 is 13 residues long. Only the CDR3 portion is preserved as DNA: 39 bases, with reading frame beginning at the first base. For this clonotype: Its binding antigen is unknown. The sample holds no much larger clone one base away, and base qualities are not on file.

The TCR originated in a man aged 40-55 years in good health. The chain links TRBV6-5 with TRBJ1-2; TRBD1 is perhaps the D gene, given 5 matching bases. Specimen: blood. For the CDR3, the sequence is CASKGSRAGGYTF. The DNA reads as follows: TGTGCCAGCAAGGGGAGCAGGGCTGGGGGCTACACCTTC.